This T cell receptor beta chain is from a study of cytomegalovirus exposure and HLA in healthy donors. Points from the study as a whole: Reported performance of the classifier showed diagnosis of cytomegalovirus status with high specificity and sensitivity.

Vbeta (60) and Jbeta (13) primers were used in the PCR. Produced via immunoSEQ multiplex PCR; TCRdb's table is partial and in-frame only. The sample lists 99,000 or so clones; about 80% were seen once. Trimming shortened V by 2 bases and J by 0 bases, and 7 bases separated the two germline ends. The CDR3 runs 13 residues. From germline, CDR1 is GTSNPN and CDR2 SVGIG (reference sequence). Worth noting for this clone: Its antigen is not identified.

Sequenced input: PBMCs. The source of this sequence is a man aged 40-50 years in good health and CMV-seropositive. The rearrangement uses TRBV30 and TRBJ2-5, with TRBD2 as a possible D gene (6 bases). The CDR3 DNA reads TGTGCCTGGAGTTGGGACTACCAAGAGACCCAGTACTTC. Translating it yields CAWSWDYQETQYF.